The T cell receptor (beta chain) described here comes from a study of blood T cell repertoires in COVID-19. Overall study: Sites across the United States, Italy and Spain contributed samples from acute and convalescent COVID-19. Nucleic acid was either cDNA or gDNA, and it came from T cells, B-cell-depleted T cells, or PBMCs.

In the authors' workflow: For nucleated cells, counts were estimated from reference gene primer amplification. The assay was immunoSEQ multiplex PCR, and TCRdb's table has in-frame clones only and misses some. V, J and clone size are taken as reported in that table, and D and trimming were inferred from the DNA itself. The top ten hold 2% to 2.5% of the sample, which has under 300,000 clones, 88% seen once. Deletions cut 7 bases from V and 9 bases from J, with 16 bases between. Germline V CDR1 and CDR2: ENHRY, SYGVKD. The CDR3 spans 13 residues. This TCR came from a woman in her forties with acute COVID-19. This rearrangement joins TRBV10-3 to TRBJ2-1; a weak D match, TRBD2 (5 bases). What was sequenced was PBMCs or T cells enriched from blood (not recorded which). The CDR3 nucleotides read TGTGCCATCACCCGGACTTCTTGGGCTGAGCAGTTCTTC. Its translation: CAITRTSWAEQFF.